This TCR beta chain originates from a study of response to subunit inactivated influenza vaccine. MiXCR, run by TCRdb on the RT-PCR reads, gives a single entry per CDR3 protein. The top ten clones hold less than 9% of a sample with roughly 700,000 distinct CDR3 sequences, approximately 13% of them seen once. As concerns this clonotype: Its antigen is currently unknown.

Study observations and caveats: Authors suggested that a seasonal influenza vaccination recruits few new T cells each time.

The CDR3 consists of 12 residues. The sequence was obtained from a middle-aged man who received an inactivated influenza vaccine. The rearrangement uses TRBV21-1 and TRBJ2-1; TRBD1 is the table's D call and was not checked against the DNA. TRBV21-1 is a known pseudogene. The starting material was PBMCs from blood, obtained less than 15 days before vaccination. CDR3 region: CASSGTGTWQFF. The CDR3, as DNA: TGTGCCAGCAGCGGGACCGGGACATGGCAGTTCTTC.